This TCR beta chain was observed in a study of human T cells and chemical hapten exposure. Overall study context: After 6 days, upper back 0.01% DPC patch tests were scored. Study-level findings and limits: Clustering by CDR3 similarity yielded significantly more large clusters from expanded TCRs than controls.

Turning to this clonotype: Antigen unknown.

Specified time point: patch test 1, 2 weeks after DPC sensitization. Sample treatment: therapeutic diphenylcyclopropenone sensitization with weekly scalp DPC. TCRdb re-called the RACE reads with MiXCR, one entry per CDR3 protein. The data contain some 400,000 distinct CDR3 sequences, 4.8% of them seen just once; the ten biggest clones take up roughly 2.4%. Germline values: CDR1 MNHEY, CDR2 SVGAGI. V shed 2 bases and J shed 2 bases, with 14 bases lying between them. This CDR3 has 16 residues. The source is a woman in her forties or fifties with alopecia areata. Some clones in this sample may be carry-over from other donors' samples. The sample in question was whole blood, obtained in connection with sensitization to the hapten diphenylcyclopropenone (DPC). The rearrangement joins TRBV6-5 to TRBJ2-3; D perhaps matches TRBD1 (6 bases). The DNA for the CDR3 is TGTGCCAGCAGTTACACAGGGTCAAGGTCCACAGATACGCAGTATTTT. Translation gives CASSYTGSRSTDTQYF.